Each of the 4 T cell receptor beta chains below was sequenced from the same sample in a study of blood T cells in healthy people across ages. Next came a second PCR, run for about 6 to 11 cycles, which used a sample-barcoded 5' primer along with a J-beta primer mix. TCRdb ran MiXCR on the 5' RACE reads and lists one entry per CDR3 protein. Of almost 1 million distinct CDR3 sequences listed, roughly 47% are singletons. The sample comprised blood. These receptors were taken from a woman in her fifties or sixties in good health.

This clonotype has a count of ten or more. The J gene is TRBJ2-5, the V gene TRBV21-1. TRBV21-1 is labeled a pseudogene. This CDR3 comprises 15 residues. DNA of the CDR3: TGTGCCAGCAGGCAGTTTGAGTCTTGCGGAGAGACCCAGTACTTC. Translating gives CASRQFESCGETQYF.

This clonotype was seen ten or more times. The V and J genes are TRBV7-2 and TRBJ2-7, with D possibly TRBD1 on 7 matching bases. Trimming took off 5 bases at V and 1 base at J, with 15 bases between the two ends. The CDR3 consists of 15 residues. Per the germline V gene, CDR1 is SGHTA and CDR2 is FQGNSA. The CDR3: CASSRRGRESYEQYF. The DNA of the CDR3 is TGTGCCAGCAGCCGGAGGGGGCGAGAGTCCTACGAGCAGTACTTC. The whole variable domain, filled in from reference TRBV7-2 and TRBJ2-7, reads GAGVSQSPSNKVTEKGKDVELRCDPISGHTALYWYRQSLGQGLEFLIYFQGNSAPDKSGLPSDRFSAERTGGSVSTLTIQRTQQEDSAVYLCASSRRGRESYEQYFGPGTRLTVT.

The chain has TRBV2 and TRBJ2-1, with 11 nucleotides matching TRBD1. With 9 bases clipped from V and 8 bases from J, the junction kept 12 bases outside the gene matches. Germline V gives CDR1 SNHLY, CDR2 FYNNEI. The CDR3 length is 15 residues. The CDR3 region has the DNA TGTGCCAGACCAATCCGGGACAGGGGGTCCCATGAGCAGTTCTTC. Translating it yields CARPIRDRGSHEQFF.

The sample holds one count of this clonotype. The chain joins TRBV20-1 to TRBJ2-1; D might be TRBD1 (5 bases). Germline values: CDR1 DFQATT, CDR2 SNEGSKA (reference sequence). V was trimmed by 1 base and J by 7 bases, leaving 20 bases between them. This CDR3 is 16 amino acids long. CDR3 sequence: CSARGLTREFTNEQFF. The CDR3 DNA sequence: TGCAGTGCTAGAGGATTGACCAGGGAATTTACAAATGAGCAGTTCTTC.